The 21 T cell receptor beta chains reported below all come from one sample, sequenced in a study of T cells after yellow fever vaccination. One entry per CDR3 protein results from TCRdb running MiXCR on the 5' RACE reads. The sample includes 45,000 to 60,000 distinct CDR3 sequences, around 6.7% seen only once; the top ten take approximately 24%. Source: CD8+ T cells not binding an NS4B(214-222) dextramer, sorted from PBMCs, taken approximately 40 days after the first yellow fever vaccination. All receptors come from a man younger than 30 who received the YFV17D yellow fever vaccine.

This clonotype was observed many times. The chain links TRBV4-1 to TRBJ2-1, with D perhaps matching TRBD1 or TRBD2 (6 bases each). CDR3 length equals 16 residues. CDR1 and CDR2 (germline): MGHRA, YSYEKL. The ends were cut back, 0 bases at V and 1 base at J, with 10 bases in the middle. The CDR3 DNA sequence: TGCGCCAGCAGCCAAGAGCCGGGGGCGTCCTACAATGAGCAGTTCTTC. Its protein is CASSQEPGASYNEQFF.

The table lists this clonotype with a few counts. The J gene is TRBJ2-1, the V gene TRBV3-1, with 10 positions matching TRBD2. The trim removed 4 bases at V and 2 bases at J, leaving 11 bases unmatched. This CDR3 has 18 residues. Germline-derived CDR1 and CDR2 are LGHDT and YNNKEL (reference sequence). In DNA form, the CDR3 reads TGTGCCAGCAGCCCTCGAGCGGGGGGGCCGGGGCCCTACAATGAGCAGTTCTTC. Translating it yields CASSPRAGGPGPYNEQFF.

The CDR3, as DNA: TGTGCCAGCAGCCCCCACCTCAGCACAGATACGCAGTATTTT. Protein product: CASSPHLSTDTQYF. This chain joins TRBV7-2 and TRBJ2-3; D remains unclear. CDR3 length: 14 amino acids. Trimming cost V 5 bases and J 0 bases, with 9 bases left between them. From germline, CDR1 is SGHTA and CDR2 FQGNSA.

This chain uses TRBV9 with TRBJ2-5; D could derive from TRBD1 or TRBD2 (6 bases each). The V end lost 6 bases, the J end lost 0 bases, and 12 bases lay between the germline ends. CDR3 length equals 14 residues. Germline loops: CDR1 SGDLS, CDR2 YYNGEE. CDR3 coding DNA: TGTGCCAGCAACCTAGGGGGGTACCAAGAGACCCAGTACTTC. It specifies CASNLGGYQETQYF.

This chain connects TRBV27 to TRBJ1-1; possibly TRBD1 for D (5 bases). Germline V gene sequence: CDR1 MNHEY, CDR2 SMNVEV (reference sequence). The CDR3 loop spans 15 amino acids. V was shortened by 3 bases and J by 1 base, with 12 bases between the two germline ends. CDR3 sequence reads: CASSLNGQWNTEAFF. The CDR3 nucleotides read TGTGCCAGCAGTTTGAATGGACAATGGAACACTGAAGCTTTCTTT.

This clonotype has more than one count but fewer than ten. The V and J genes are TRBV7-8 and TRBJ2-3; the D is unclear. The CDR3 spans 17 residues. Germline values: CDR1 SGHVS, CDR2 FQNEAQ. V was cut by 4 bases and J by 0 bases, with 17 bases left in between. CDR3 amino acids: CASSSNKDGTSTDTQYF. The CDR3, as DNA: TGTGCCAGCAGCTCCAATAAGGACGGTACTAGCACAGATACGCAGTATTTT.

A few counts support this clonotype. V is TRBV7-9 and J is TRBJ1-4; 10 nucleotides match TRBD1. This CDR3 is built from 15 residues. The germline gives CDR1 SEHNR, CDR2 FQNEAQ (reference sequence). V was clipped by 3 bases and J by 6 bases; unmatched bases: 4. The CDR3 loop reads CASSFRTGGDEKLFF. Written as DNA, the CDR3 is TGTGCCAGCAGCTTCAGGACAGGGGGGGATGAAAAACTGTTTTTT.

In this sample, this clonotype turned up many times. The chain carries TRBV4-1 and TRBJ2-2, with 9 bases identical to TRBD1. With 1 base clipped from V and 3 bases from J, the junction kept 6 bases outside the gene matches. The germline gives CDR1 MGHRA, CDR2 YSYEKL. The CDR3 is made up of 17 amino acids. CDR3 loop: CASSQVGQGVDTGELFF. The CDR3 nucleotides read TGCGCCAGCAGCCAAGTGGGACAGGGAGTTGACACCGGGGAGCTGTTTTTT.

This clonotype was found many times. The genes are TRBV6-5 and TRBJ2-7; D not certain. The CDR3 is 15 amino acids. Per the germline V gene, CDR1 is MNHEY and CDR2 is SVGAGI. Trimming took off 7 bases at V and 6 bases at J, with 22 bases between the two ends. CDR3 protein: CASTRRIAQSAEQYF. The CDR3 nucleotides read TGTGCCAGCACCCGCCGGATTGCCCAATCCGCCGAGCAGTACTTC.

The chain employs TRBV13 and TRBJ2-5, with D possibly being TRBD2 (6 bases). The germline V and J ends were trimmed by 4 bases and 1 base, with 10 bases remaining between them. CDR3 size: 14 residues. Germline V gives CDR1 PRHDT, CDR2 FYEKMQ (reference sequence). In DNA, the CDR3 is TGTGCCAGCAGCTCTGTGGGGGGCCAAGAGACCCAGTACTTC. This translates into CASSSVGGQETQYF. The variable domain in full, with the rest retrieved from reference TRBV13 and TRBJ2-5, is AAGVIQSPRHLIKEKRETATLKCYPIPRHDTVYWYQQGPGQDPQFLISFYEKMQSDKGSIPDRFSAQQFSDYHSELNMSSLELGDSALYFCASSSVGGQETQYFGPGTRLLVL.

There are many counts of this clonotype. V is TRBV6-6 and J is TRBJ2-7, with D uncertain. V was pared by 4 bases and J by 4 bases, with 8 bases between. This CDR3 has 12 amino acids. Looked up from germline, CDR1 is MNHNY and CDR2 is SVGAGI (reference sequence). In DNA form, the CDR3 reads TGTGCCAGCAGTTCAATCGAGTACGAGCAGTACGTC. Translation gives CASSSIEYEQYV.

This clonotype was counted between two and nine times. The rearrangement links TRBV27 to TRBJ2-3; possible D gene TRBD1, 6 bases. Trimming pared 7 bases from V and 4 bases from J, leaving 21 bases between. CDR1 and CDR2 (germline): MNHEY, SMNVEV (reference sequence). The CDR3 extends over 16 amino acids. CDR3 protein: CASKGDFFVMADTQYF. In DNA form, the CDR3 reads TGTGCCAGCAAGGGGGATTTTTTCGTGATGGCAGATACGCAGTATTTT.

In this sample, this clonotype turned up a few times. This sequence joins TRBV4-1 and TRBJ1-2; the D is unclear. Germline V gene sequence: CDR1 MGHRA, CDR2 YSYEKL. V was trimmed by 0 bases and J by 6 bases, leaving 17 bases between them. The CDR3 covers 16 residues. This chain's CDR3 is CASSQDFGGIKDGYTF. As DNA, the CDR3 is TGCGCCAGCAGCCAAGATTTTGGAGGGATAAAGGATGGCTACACCTTC.

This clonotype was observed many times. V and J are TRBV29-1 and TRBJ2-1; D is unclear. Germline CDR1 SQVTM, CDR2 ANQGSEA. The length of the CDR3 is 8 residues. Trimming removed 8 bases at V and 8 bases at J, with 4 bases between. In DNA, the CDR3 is TGCAGCCCGGATGAGCAGTTCTTC. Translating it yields CSPDEQFF.

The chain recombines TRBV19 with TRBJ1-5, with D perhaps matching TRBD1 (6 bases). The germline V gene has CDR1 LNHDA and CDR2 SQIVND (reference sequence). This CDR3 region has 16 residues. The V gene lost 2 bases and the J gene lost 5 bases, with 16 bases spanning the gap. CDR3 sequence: CASSIIWGLEDQPQHF. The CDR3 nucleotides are TGTGCCAGTAGTATAATCTGGGGGCTGGAAGATCAGCCCCAGCATTTT.

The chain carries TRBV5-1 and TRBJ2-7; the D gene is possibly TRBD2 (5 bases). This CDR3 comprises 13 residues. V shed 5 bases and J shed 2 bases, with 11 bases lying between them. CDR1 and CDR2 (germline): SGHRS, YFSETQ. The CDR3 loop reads CASRPGIAYEQYF. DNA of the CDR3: TGCGCCAGCAGGCCGGGGATAGCCTACGAGCAGTACTTC.

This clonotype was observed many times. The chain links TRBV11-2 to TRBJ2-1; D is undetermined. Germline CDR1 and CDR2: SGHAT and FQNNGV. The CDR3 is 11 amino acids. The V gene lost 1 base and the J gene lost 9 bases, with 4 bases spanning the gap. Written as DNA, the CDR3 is TGTGCCAGCAGCTTAGCTCCTGAGCAGTTCTTC. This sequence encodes CASSLAPEQFF.

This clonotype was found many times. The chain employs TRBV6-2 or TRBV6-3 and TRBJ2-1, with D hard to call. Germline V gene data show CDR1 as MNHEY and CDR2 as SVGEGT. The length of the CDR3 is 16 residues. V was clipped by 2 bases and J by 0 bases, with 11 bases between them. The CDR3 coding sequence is TGTGCCAGCAGTTACCTCAGACCGGGCTCCTACAATGAGCAGTTCTTC. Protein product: CASSYLRPGSYNEQFF.

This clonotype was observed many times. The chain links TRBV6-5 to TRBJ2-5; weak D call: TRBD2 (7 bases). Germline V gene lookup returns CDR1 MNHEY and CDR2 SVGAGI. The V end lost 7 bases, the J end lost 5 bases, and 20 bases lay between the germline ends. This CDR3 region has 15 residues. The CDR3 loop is CASTQLPRGGETQYF. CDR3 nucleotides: TGTGCCAGCACTCAGCTCCCTAGGGGGGGGGAGACCCAGTACTTC.

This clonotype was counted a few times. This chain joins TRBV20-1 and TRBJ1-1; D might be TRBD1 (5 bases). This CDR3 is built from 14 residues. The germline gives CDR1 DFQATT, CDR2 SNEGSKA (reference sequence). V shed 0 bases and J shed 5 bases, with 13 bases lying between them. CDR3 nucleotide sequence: TGCAGTGCTAGAGATCGGTCGGGGGGGACTGAAGCTTTCTTT. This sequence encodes CSARDRSGGTEAFF.

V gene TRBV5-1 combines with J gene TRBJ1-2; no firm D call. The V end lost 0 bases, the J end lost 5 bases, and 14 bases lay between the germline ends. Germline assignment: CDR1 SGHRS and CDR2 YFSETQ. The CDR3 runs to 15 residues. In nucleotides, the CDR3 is TGCGCCAGCAGCTTGGGAGTGGGTTACGGATATGGCTACACCTTC. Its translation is CASSLGVGYGYGYTF.